This T cell receptor beta chain was retrieved from a study of blood T cell repertoires in COVID-19. The table lists this clone with many counts. In the source study's methods: Estimated nucleated cell counts came from reference gene primer amplification. The assay was immunoSEQ multiplex PCR, and TCRdb's table has in-frame clones only and misses some. From that table come the V and J calls and clone size; the DNA was used to work out D and trimming. The data show roughly 380,000 clones, roughly 87% seen once. The TCR was taken from a woman aged 25 to 39 who had recovered from COVID-19. The specimen was PBMCs or T cells enriched from blood (not recorded which).

The CDR3 DNA sequence: TGTGCCAGCAGTGCCCGGCCCGACAGGGACGGAACTGAAGCTTTCTTT. Its protein product is CASSARPDRDGTEAFF. V gene TRBV6-4 combines with J gene TRBJ1-1; 7 bases match TRBD1. CDR3 length equals 16 residues. The V and J ends lost 4 bases and 5 bases, in that order; junction bases with no gene match: 13. CDR1 and CDR2 (germline): MRHNA, SNTAGT.